This T cell receptor (beta chain) was retrieved from a study of shared clonotypes between healthy human individuals. Study-wide background: Three CD4 naive, three CD4 memory, two CD8 naive and one CD8 memory plate were used per donor.

The CDR3 length is 13 residues. The V end was cut by 2 bases, the J end by 4 bases, with 6 bases between. Germline loops: CDR1 MRHNA, CDR2 SNTAGT. The protocol was immunoSEQ multiplex PCR, while the TCRdb copy is restricted to in-frame clones and leaves out a portion. The table shows about 100,000 clones, with about 67% occurring only once. The CD8 memory fraction combined CD45RO+ cells with TemRA cells (CCR7-negative CD45RA+). The origin of this receptor is a woman aged 25 to 39 in good health. What was sequenced was memory CD8+ T cells sorted from blood. Subset described: CD45RO+ cells pooled with CCR7-negative TemRA cells. This chain uses TRBV6-4 with TRBJ1-5; D remains unclear. The CDR3 DNA reads TGTGCCAGCAGTGACGGATCAAATCAGCCCCAGCATTTT. This sequence encodes CASSDGSNQPQHF.